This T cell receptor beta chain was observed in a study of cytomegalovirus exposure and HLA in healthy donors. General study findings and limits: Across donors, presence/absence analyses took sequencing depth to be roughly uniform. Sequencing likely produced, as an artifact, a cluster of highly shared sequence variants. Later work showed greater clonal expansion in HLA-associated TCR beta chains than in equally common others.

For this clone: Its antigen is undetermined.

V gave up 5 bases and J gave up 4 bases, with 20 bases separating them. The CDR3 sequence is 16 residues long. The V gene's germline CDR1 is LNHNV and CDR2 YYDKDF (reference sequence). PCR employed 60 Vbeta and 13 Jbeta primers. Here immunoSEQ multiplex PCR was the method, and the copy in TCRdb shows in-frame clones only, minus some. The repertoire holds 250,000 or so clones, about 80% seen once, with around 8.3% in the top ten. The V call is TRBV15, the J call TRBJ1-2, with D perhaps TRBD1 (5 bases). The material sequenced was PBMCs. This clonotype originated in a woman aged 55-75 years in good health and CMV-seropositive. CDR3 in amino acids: CATSGGFHSEPYGYTF. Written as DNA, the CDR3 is TGTGCCACCAGCGGGGGGTTCCATTCCGAACCCTATGGCTACACCTTC.